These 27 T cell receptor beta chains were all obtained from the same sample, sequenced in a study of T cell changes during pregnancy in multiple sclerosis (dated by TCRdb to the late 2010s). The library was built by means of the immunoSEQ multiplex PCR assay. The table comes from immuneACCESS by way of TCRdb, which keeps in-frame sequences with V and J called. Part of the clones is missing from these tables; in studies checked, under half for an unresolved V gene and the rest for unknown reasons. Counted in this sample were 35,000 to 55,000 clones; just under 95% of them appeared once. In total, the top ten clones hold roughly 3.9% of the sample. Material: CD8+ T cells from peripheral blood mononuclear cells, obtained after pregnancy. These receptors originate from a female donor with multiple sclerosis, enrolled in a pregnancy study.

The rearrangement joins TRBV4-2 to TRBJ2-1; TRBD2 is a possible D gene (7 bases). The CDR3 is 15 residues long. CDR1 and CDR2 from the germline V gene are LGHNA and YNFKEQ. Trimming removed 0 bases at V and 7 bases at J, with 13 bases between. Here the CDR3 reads CASSQESGGPNEQFF. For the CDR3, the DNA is TGTGCCAGCAGCCAAGAATCGGGGGGCCCGAATGAGCAGTTCTTC.

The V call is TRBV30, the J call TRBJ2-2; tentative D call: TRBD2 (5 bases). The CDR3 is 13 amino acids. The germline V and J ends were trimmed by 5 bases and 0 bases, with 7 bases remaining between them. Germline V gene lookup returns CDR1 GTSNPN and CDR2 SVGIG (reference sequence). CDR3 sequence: CAWGGANTGELFF. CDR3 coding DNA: TGTGCCTGGGGAGGCGCGAACACCGGGGAGCTGTTTTTT.

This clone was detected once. Here the CDR3 DNA reads TGTGCCAGCAGCCAAGGGTTGCAGTATGGGGCCAACGTCCTGACTTTC. Amino acid sequence: CASSQGLQYGANVLTF. The J gene is TRBJ2-6, the V gene TRBV14; D gene uncertain. V lost 1 base to trimming and J lost 3 bases, with 10 bases between them. Germline CDR1 reads SGHDN; CDR2 reads FVKESK. CDR3 length equals 16 residues.

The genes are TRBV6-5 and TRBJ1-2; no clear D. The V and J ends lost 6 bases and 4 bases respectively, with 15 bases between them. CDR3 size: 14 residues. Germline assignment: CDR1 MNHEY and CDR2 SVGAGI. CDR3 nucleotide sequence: TGTGCCAGCAGCTCCGAGGTGTTGGGCTATGGCTACACCTTC. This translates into CASSSEVLGYGYTF.

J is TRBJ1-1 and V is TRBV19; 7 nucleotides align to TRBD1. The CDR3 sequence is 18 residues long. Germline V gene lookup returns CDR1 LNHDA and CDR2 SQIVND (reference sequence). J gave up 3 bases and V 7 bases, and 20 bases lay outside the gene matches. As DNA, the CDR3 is TGTGCCAGTATTCCATCGACGGGACAGCCCAATGCTTACACTGAAGCTTTCTTT. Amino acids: CASIPSTGQPNAYTEAFF.

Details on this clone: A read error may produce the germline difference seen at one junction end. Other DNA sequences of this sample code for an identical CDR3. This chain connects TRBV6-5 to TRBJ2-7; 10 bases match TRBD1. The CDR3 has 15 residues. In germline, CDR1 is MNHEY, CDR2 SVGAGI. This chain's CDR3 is CASRDRTGGSYEQYF. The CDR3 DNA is TGTGCTAGCAGGGATCGGACAGGGGGTTCCTACGAGCAGTACTTC.

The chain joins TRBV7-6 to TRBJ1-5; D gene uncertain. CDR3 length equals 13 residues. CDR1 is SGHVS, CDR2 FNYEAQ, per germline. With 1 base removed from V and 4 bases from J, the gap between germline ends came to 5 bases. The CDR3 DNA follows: TGTGCCAGCAGCTTAGACAGTAATCAGCCCCAGCATTTT. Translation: CASSLDSNQPQHF. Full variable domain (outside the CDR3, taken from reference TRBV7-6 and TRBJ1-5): GAGVSQSPRYKVTKRGQDVALRCDPISGHVSLYWYRQALGQGPEFLTYFNYEAQQDKSGLPNDRFSAERPEGSISTLTIQRTEQRDSAMYRCASSLDSNQPQHFGDGTRLSIL.

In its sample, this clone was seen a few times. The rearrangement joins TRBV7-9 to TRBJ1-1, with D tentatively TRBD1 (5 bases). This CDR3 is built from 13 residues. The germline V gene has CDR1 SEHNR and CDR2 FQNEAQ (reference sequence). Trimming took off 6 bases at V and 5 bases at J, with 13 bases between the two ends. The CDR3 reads CASSLPGMTEAFF. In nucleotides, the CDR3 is TGTGCCAGCAGTCTACCAGGGATGACTGAAGCTTTCTTT.

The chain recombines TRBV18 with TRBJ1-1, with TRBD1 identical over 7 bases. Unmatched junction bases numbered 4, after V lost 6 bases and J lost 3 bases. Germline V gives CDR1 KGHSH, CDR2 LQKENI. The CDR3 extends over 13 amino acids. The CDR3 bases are TGTGCCAGCTCGGACAGGCCGGACACTGAAGCTTTCTTT. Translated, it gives CASSDRPDTEAFF. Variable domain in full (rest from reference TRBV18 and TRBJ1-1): NAGVMQNPRHLVRRRGQEARLRCSPMKGHSHVYWYRQLPEEGLKFMVYLQKENIIDESGMPKERFSAEFPKEGPSILRIQQVVRGDSAAYFCASSDRPDTEAFFGQGTRLTVV.

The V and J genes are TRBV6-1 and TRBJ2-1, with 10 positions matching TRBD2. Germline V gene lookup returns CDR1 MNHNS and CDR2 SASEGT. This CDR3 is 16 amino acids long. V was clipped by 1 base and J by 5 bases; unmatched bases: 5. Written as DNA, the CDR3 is TGTGCCAGCAGTGAAGGCACTAGCGGGACAAACAATGAGCAGTTCTTC. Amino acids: CASSEGTSGTNNEQFF.

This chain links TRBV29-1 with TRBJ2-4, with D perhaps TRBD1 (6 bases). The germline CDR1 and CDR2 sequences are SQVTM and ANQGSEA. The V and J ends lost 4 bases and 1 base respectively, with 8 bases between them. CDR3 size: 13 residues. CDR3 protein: CSVAQGAKNIQYF. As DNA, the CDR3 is TGCAGCGTTGCCCAGGGGGCCAAAAACATTCAGTACTTC.

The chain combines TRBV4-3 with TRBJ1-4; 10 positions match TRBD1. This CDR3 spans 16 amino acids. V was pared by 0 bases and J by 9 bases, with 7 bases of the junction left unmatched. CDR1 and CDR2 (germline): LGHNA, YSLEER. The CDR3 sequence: CASSQDGDRGGKKLFF. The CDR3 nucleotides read TGCGCCAGCAGCCAAGATGGGGACAGGGGCGGAAAAAAACTGTTTTTT.

The CDR3 DNA sequence: TGTGCCAGCAGTGACTCAGCGGGGTCCTACAATGAGCAGTTCTTC. As protein: CASSDSAGSYNEQFF. This rearrangement joins TRBV6-4 to TRBJ2-1, with 7 bases lining up with TRBD2. Germline V lookup: CDR1 MRHNA, CDR2 SNTAGT. Trimming took 0 bases from V and 1 from J; bases not matched to a gene: 0. This CDR3 is 15 amino acids long.

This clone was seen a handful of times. The CDR3 bases are TGTGCCAGCAGCTTAGGCCAGGGTCCCGAGCAGTTCTTC. As protein: CASSLGQGPEQFF. The chain is built from TRBV7-6 and TRBJ2-1; D perhaps matches TRBD1 (5 bases). V was shortened by 1 base and J by 10 bases, with 11 bases between the two germline ends. This CDR3 region has 13 residues. The V gene's germline CDR1 is SGHVS and CDR2 FNYEAQ.

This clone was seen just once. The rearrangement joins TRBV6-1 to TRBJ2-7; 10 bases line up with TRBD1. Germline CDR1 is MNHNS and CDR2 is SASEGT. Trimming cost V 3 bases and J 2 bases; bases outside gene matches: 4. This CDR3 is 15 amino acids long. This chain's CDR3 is CASSEETGGAYEQYF. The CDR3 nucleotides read TGTGCCAGCAGTGAGGAGACAGGGGGCGCCTACGAGCAGTACTTC.

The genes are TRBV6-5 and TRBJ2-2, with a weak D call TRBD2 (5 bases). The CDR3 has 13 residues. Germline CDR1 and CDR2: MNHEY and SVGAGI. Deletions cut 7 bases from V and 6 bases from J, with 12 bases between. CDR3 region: CASTLGLSGELFF. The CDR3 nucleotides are TGTGCCAGCACCCTAGGACTTTCCGGGGAGCTGTTTTTT.

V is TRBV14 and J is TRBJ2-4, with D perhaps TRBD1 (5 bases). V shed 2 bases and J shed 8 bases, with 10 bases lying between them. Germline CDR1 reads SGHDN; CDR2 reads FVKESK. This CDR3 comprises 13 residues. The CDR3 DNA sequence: TGTGCCAGCAGCCAATACAGGTGGGACATTCAGTACTTC. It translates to CASSQYRWDIQYF. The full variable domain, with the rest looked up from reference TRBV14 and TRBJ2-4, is EAGVTQFPSHSVIEKGQTVTLRCDPISGHDNLYWYRRVMGKEIKFLLHFVKESKQDESGMPNNRFLAERTGGTYSTLKVQPAELEDSGVYFCASSQYRWDIQYFGAGTRLSVL.

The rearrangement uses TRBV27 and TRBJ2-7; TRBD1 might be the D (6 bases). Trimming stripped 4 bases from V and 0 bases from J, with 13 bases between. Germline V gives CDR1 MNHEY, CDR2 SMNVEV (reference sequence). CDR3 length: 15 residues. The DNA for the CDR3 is TGTGCCAGCAGTTCCTCCCAGGGGAACTCCTACGAGCAGTACTTC. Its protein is CASSSSQGNSYEQYF.

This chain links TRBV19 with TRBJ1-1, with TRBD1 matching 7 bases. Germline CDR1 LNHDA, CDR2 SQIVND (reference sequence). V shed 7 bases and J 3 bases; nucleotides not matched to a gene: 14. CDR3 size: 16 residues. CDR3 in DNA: TGTGCCAGTACCTTCGGGCCACAGGGGTGGGACACTGAAGCTTTCTTT. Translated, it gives CASTFGPQGWDTEAFF.

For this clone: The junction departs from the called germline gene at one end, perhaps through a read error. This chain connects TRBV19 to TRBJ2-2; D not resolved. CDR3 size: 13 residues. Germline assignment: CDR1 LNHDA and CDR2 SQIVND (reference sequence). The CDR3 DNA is TGTGCCAGTAGTCTAGAGTATGCCGGGGAGCTGTTTTTT. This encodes CASSLEYAGELFF.

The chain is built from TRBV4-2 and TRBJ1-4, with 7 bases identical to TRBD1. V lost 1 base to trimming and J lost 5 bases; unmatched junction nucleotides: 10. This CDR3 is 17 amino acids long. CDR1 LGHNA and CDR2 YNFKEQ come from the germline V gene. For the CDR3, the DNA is TGTGCCAGCAGCCAAGCTAGCAGGACAGGTTTAAATGAAAAACTGTTTTTT. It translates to CASSQASRTGLNEKLFF.

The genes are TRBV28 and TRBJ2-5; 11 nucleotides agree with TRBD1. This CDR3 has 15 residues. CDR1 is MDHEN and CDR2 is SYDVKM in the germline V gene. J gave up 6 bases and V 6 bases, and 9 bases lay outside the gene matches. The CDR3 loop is CASSFGQGALKTQYF. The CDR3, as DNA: TGTGCCAGCAGCTTTGGACAGGGGGCTTTGAAGACCCAGTACTTC. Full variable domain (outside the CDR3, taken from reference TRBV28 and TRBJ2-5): DVKVTQSSRYLVKRTGEKVFLECVQDMDHENMFWYRQDPGLGLRLIYFSYDVKMKEKGDIPEGYSVSREKKERFSLILESASTNQTSMYLCASSFGQGALKTQYFGPGTRLLVL.

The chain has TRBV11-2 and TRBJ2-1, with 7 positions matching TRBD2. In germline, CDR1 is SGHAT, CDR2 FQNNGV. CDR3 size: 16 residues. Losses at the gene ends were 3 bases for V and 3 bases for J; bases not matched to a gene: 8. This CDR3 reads CASSFELASIYNEQFF. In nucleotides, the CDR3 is TGTGCCAGCAGCTTTGAACTAGCGTCTATCTACAATGAGCAGTTCTTC.

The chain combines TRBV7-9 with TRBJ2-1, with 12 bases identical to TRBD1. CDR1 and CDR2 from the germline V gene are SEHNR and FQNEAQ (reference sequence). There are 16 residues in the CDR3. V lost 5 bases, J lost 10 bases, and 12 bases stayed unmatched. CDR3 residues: CASSPRPGQGAGEQFF. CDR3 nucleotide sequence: TGTGCCAGCAGCCCTCGACCGGGACAGGGGGCAGGAGAGCAGTTCTTC. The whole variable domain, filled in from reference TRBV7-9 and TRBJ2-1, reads DTGVSQNPRHKITKRGQNVTFRCDPISEHNRLYWYRQTLGQGPEFLTYFQNEAQLEKSRLLSDRFSAERPKGSFSTLEIQRTEQGDSAMYLCASSPRPGQGAGEQFFGPGTRLTVL.

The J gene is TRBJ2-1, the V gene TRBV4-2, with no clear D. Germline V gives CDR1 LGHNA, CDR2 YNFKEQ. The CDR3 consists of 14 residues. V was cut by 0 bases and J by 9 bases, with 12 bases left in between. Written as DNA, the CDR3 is TGTGCCAGCAGCCAAGAAATGAGGCGTACTGAGCAGTTCTTC. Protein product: CASSQEMRRTEQFF.

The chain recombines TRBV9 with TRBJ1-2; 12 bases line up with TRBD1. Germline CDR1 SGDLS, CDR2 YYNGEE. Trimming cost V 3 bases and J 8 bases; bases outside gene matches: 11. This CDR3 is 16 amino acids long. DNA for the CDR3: TGTGCCAGCAGCGACAACCCCAGGGACAGGGGGCAAGGCTACACCTTC. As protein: CASSDNPRDRGQGYTF.

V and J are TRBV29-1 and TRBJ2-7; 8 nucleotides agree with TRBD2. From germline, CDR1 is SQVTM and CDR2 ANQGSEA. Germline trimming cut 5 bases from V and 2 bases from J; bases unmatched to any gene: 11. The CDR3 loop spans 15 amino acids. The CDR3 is CSVRIWLAGPYEQYF. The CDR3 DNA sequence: TGCAGCGTTCGAATCTGGCTAGCGGGTCCCTACGAGCAGTACTTC.